The 29 T cell receptor beta chains below were found in one sample sequenced in a study of response to subunit inactivated influenza vaccine. TCRdb used MiXCR to reprocess the RT-PCR reads, holding one entry per CDR3 protein. The sample lists around 490,000 distinct CDR3 sequences, 7.5% to 8.5% seen once, with roughly 13% in the top ten. The sequencing used PBMCs from blood, collected less than 25 months after vaccination. The receptors here all came from a man between 50 and 69 years old who received an inactivated influenza vaccine.

This clonotype showed up many times. The chain carries TRBV20-1 and TRBJ1-4, with TRBD1 as a possible D gene (5 bases). The CDR3 totals 12 residues. V lost 3 bases and J 6 bases, leaving 8 bases between the germline ends. Germline loops: CDR1 DFQATT, CDR2 SNEGSKA (reference sequence). The CDR3 region is CSASGADEKLFF. Written as DNA, the CDR3 is TGCAGTGCTAGCGGGGCCGATGAAAAACTGTTTTTT.

This clonotype was found a few times. The chain is built from TRBV6-2 or TRBV6-3 and TRBJ1-1; 9 bases line up with TRBD1. The junction had 1 base not matched to a gene; V was cut back by 6 bases and J by 2 bases. The CDR3 is made up of 13 amino acids. CDR1 is MNHEY, CDR2 SVGEGT, per germline. The CDR3 reads CASRTGGNTEAFF. For the CDR3, the DNA is TGTGCCAGCAGGACAGGGGGAAACACTGAAGCTTTCTTT.

The gene calls are TRBV14 and TRBJ2-1, with 15 nucleotides matching TRBD2. Germline CDR1 and CDR2: SGHDN and FVKESK. This CDR3 has 15 amino acids. The V segment lost 8 bases and the J segment 9 bases; nucleotides outside the gene matches: 8. The CDR3 reads CASGRTSGRGSEQFF. The CDR3 nucleotides read TGTGCCAGCGGGAGGACTAGCGGGAGGGGATCTGAGCAGTTCTTC.

This clonotype has a count of ten or more. The rearrangement uses TRBV5-1 and TRBJ2-1; TRBD2 matches at 14 bases. Germline CDR1 reads SGHRS; CDR2 reads YFSETQ. This CDR3 is built from 18 residues. V gave up 4 bases and J gave up 3 bases; unmatched junction bases: 9. CDR3 DNA: TGCGCCAGCAGCCAGGGACTAGCGGGGGTAGTTGTCTACAATGAGCAGTTCTTC. It is translated as CASSQGLAGVVVYNEQFF.

This clonotype showed up many times. This sequence joins TRBV29-1 and TRBJ2-3; D is tentatively TRBD1 or TRBD2 (5 bases each). Trimming left V 7 bases short and J 4 bases short, with 15 bases between. Looked up from germline, CDR1 is SQVTM and CDR2 is ANQGSEA. CDR3 length: 13 amino acids. The CDR3 is CSALDGAADTQYF. In DNA form, the CDR3 reads TGCAGCGCCCTCGACGGGGCGGCAGATACGCAGTATTTT.

This clonotype was recorded at least ten times. At one end the junction does not follow the germline gene, possibly because of a read error. The rearrangement joins TRBV20-1 to TRBJ2-7; 9 bases fit TRBD1. The germline gives CDR1 DFQATT, CDR2 SNEGSKA (reference sequence). This CDR3 has 14 amino acids. This CDR3 is CSARGTGRTYEQYF. CDR3 coding DNA: TGCAGTGCGAGAGGGACAGGGCGGACCTACGAGCAGTACTTC.

This chain connects TRBV9 to TRBJ2-3, with 7 bases fitting TRBD2. The CDR3 has 17 residues. V was pared by 4 bases and J by 5 bases, with 16 bases of the junction left unmatched. In germline, CDR1 is SGDLS, CDR2 YYNGEE. The CDR3 DNA is TGTGCCAGCAGCCTCCGTGGTAGCGGGCGGGGAGGAGATACGCAGTATTTT. Translating it yields CASSLRGSGRGGDTQYF. Drawing the rest from reference TRBV9 and TRBJ2-3, the complete variable domain is DSGVTQTPKHLITATGQRVTLRCSPRSGDLSVYWYQQSLDQGLQFLIQYYNGEERAKGNILERFSAQQFPDLHSELNLSSLELGDSALYFCASSLRGSGRGGDTQYFGPGTRLTVL.

The CDR3 reads CASSPGRGSGSSLDTQYF. Here the CDR3 DNA reads TGTGCCAGCAGCCCCGGTAGGGGTAGCGGGAGTTCATTGGATACGCAGTATTTT. The gene calls are TRBV11-2 and TRBJ2-3; TRBD2 matches at 9 bases. Germline V CDR1 and CDR2: SGHAT, FQNNGV. V gave up 5 bases and J gave up 6 bases; unmatched junction bases: 18. The CDR3 covers 18 residues.

This sequence joins TRBV5-6 and TRBJ2-3; D is uncertain. CDR3 size: 13 residues. CDR1 is SGHDT, CDR2 YYEEEE, per germline. The V gene lost 10 bases and the J gene lost 1 base, with 13 bases spanning the gap. This CDR3 reads CAGTEWGTDTQYF. The CDR3 DNA reads as TGTGCCGGCACCGAGTGGGGCACAGATACGCAGTATTTT.

This clonotype was counted only a few times. The V gene is TRBV5-1, the J gene TRBJ2-3, with 8 bases identical to TRBD2. The CDR3 is made up of 13 amino acids. Germline V gene lookup returns CDR1 SGHRS and CDR2 YFSETQ. This CDR3 reads CASYLAGTDTQYF. CDR3 DNA sequence: TGCGCTTCCTATTTAGCGGGAACAGATACGCAGTATTTT.

This clonotype was recorded a few times. The V gene is TRBV27, the J gene TRBJ2-4, with 8 bases identical to TRBD1. J lost 9 bases, V lost 5 bases, and 15 bases had no gene match. The CDR3 is 16 amino acids. The germline V gene has CDR1 MNHEY and CDR2 SMNVEV (reference sequence). CDR3 protein: CASSPLQTGAVGIQYF. In DNA form, the CDR3 reads TGTGCCAGCAGTCCCCTCCAGACAGGGGCGGTAGGCATTCAGTACTTC.

In this sample, this clonotype turned up many times. This rearrangement joins TRBV3-1 to TRBJ2-1, with D possibly TRBD2 on 6 matching bases. Germline CDR1 and CDR2: LGHDT and YNNKEL (reference sequence). The CDR3 is 16 amino acids. Trimming removed 4 bases at V and 0 bases at J, with 13 bases between. CDR3 DNA: TGTGCCAGCAGCCGTCGGAGGGAGCTCTCCTACAATGAGCAGTTCTTC. It codes for CASSRRRELSYNEQFF.

The chain carries TRBV29-1 and TRBJ2-5, with TRBD1 matching 8 bases. Unmatched junction bases numbered 9, after V lost 3 bases and J lost 6 bases. This CDR3 region has 14 residues. Per germline, CDR1 SQVTM and CDR2 ANQGSEA. CDR3 nucleotide sequence: TGCAGCGTTGAGGCCCGGACAGGGATGAAGACCCAGTACTTC. The encoded protein is CSVEARTGMKTQYF.

This clonotype was observed a handful of times. The V and J genes are TRBV4-2 and TRBJ2-3; 10 nucleotides match TRBD2. This CDR3 has 15 residues. Trimming took 1 base from V and 4 from J; bases not matched to a gene: 2. Looked up from germline, CDR1 is LGHNA and CDR2 is YNFKEQ. The CDR3 protein is CASSQVLAGPDTQYF. In DNA form, the CDR3 reads TGTGCCAGCAGCCAAGTACTAGCGGGGCCAGATACGCAGTATTTT.

Only a few counts were recorded for this clonotype. The rearrangement links TRBV4-3 to TRBJ2-3; 9 bases map to TRBD1. CDR1 is LGHNA, CDR2 YSLEER, per germline. V lost 3 bases, J lost 4 bases, and 5 bases stayed unmatched. This CDR3 region has 15 residues. Here the CDR3 reads CASSHGQGSADTQYF. CDR3 nucleotide sequence: TGCGCCAGCAGCCATGGACAGGGGAGCGCAGATACGCAGTATTTT.

This clonotype was recorded at least ten times. V gene TRBV4-2 combines with J gene TRBJ1-2; tentative D call: TRBD1 (6 bases). V lost 0 bases, J lost 5 bases, and 13 bases lay in between. CDR3 length: 15 amino acids. The germline CDR1 and CDR2 sequences are LGHNA and YNFKEQ. For the CDR3, the DNA is TGTGCCAGCAGCCAAGATCTCGGCAGGGGTTATGGCTACACCTTC. Its translation is CASSQDLGRGYGYTF.

Written as DNA, the CDR3 is TGTGCCAGCCGGGACTCCAGCTCTGGAAACACCATATATTTT. Translated: CASRDSSSGNTIYF. The gene calls are TRBV12-3 or TRBV12-4 and TRBJ1-3, with a weak D call TRBD1 (5 bases). This CDR3 has 14 amino acids. Trimming removed 8 bases from V and 0 bases from J, with 11 bases in between.

This clonotype turned up a few times. J is TRBJ2-2 and V is TRBV4-1; 9 bases align to TRBD1. There are 14 residues in the CDR3. Losses at the gene ends were 4 bases for V and 4 bases for J; bases not matched to a gene: 1. Germline loops: CDR1 MGHRA, CDR2 YSYEKL. The CDR3 sequence is CASSRTGVTGELFF. The CDR3 DNA reads as TGCGCCAGCAGCCGGACAGGGGTCACCGGGGAGCTGTTTTTT.

The chain uses TRBV5-4 and TRBJ1-2, with TRBD1 identical over 8 bases. The CDR3 loop spans 15 amino acids. Germline CDR1 is SGHNT and CDR2 is YYREEE (reference sequence). Germline trimming cut 3 bases from V and 6 bases from J; bases unmatched to any gene: 10. The chain's CDR3 is CASSSHLGQGHGYTF. In DNA, the CDR3 is TGTGCCAGCAGCTCGCACCTAGGACAGGGTCATGGCTACACCTTC.

This clonotype was detected only a few times. The chain uses TRBV20-1 and TRBJ2-1; D might be TRBD1 (6 bases). This CDR3 has 15 amino acids. V lost 5 bases and J 0 bases, leaving 14 bases between the germline ends. Germline-derived CDR1 and CDR2 are DFQATT and SNEGSKA (reference sequence). DNA for the CDR3: TGCAGTGCTTCTTGGGGGCAGGGCTCCTACAATGAGCAGTTCTTC. Protein: CSASWGQGSYNEQFF.

V usage is TRBV5-6 and J usage is TRBJ2-1; D is perhaps TRBD2 (7 bases). This CDR3 region has 13 residues. Trimming pared 4 bases from V and 13 bases from J, leaving 18 bases between. Germline V gene data show CDR1 as SGHDT and CDR2 as YYEEEE. CDR3 DNA sequence: TGTGCCAGCAGCCCGAGGGGGGGAAGTTATCAGTTCTTC. As protein: CASSPRGGSYQFF.

This clonotype appeared many times. The rearrangement uses TRBV7-9 and TRBJ1-5; D gene uncertain. Germline CDR1 and CDR2: SEHNR and FQNEAQ (reference sequence). There are 14 residues in the CDR3. V lost 5 bases and J lost 8, with 16 bases in between. CDR3 nucleotides: TGTGCCAGCAGCGGAAAGAATCCCGGGGAGCCCCAGCATTTT. Translated, it gives CASSGKNPGEPQHF. The variable domain in full, completed from reference TRBV7-9 and TRBJ1-5, reads DTGVSQNPRHKITKRGQNVTFRCDPISEHNRLYWYRQTLGQGPEFLTYFQNEAQLEKSRLLSDRFSAERPKGSFSTLEIQRTEQGDSAMYLCASSGKNPGEPQHFGDGTRLSIL.

This clonotype was observed many times. The chain has TRBV18 and TRBJ2-7, with TRBD2 matching over 10 bases. Per the germline V gene, CDR1 is KGHSH and CDR2 is LQKENI. The J segment lost 3 bases and the V segment lost 3 bases, leaving 2 bases of the junction unmatched. The CDR3 runs 14 residues. CDR3 sequence: CASSPGLANYEQYF. DNA for the CDR3: TGTGCCAGCTCACCGGGACTAGCGAACTACGAGCAGTACTTC.

A few counts support this clonotype. The V and J genes are TRBV7-2 and TRBJ1-6, with TRBD1 matching over 8 bases. CDR3 length: 15 residues. Germline V gives CDR1 SGHTA, CDR2 FQGNSA. V lost 2 bases, J lost 10 bases, and 7 bases stayed unmatched. CDR3 bases: TGTGCCAGCAGCTTAACGTATGGGACAGGATCACCCCTCCACTTT. Protein: CASSLTYGTGSPLHF.

The chain joins TRBV28 to TRBJ1-1; 7 bases fit TRBD1. The germline CDR1 and CDR2 sequences are MDHEN and SYDVKM. The junction had 4 bases not matched to a gene; V was cut back by 5 bases and J by 7 bases. The CDR3 is made up of 12 amino acids. The CDR3 DNA reads TGTGCCAGCAGTGCCAACAGGGGTGAAGCTTTCTTT. Protein sequence: CASSANRGEAFF.

At least ten counts were recorded for this clonotype. Here the CDR3 reads CASRPSQGNPGETQYF. CDR3 DNA: TGTGCCAGCAGACCATCTCAGGGGAATCCGGGAGAGACCCAGTACTTC. The rearrangement links TRBV6-1 to TRBJ2-5; TRBD1 is a possible D gene (6 bases). The CDR3 is 16 amino acids. V was clipped by 6 bases and J by 4 bases, with 21 bases between them. The germline V gene has CDR1 MNHNS and CDR2 SASEGT.

V and J are TRBV3-1 and TRBJ1-5, with D maybe TRBD1 (6 bases). The CDR3 is 15 residues long. Germline V gene data show CDR1 as LGHDT and CDR2 as YNNKEL (reference sequence). V lost 4 bases, J lost 3 bases, and 13 bases lay in between. CDR3 in amino acids: CASSPWGATNQPQHF. The DNA for the CDR3 is TGTGCCAGCAGCCCCTGGGGGGCCACCAATCAGCCCCAGCATTTT.

The chain carries TRBV7-9 and TRBJ2-1, with D possibly matching TRBD2 (6 bases). V shed 3 bases and J shed 8 bases, with 17 bases lying between them. CDR3 length: 15 residues. The germline V gene encodes CDR1 SEHNR and CDR2 FQNEAQ (reference sequence). The CDR3, as DNA: TGTGCCAGCAGCTTGAGAGGGAGGCCATCAGATGAGCAGTTCTTC. It specifies CASSLRGRPSDEQFF.

This clonotype was counted at least ten times. The DNA for the CDR3 is TGTGCCACGCAGCGGGTCTCGAACACCGGGGAGCTGTTTTTT. Translation gives CATQRVSNTGELFF. This chain uses TRBV12-3 or TRBV12-4 with TRBJ2-2, with D possibly TRBD2 on 6 matching bases. V gave up 10 bases and J gave up 0 bases, with 12 bases separating them. The CDR3 runs to 14 residues.